The present T cell receptor (beta chain) was sequenced within a study of CD8+CD57+ T cells in acquired aplastic anemia. Study-level information: Quantities of DNA derived from sorted CD4+ and CD8+ cells averaged about 3.2 ug.

Only patients with CD8+CD57+ cell expansion on flow cytometry were chosen for sequencing. Patients had undergone no therapy by the time their blood was sampled. Worth noting for this clonotype: Its antigen is currently unknown.

Findings of the study overall: CD8+ Simpson's diversity did not differ significantly between patients and controls. Around 29 shared CD8+ CDR3s appeared highly expressed within patients' immunodominant clones.

Germline assignment: CDR1 SNHLY and CDR2 FYNNEI. The ends lost 3 bases at V and 2 bases at J; junction bases unmatched: 4. This CDR3 has 15 amino acids. Genomic DNA constituted the template upon which TCR beta VDJ and CDR3 profiling was performed. TCRdb fed the reads into MiXCR, producing one record per CDR3 protein. The sample shows 450,000 to 550,000 distinct CDR3 sequences, around 30% of them seen only once. The origin of this receptor is a human donor with aplastic anemia. The sample was sorted CD4+, CD8+, or CD8+CD57+ T cells (not recorded which) from PBMCs. The chain employs TRBV2 and TRBJ2-1; the match to TRBD1 covers 7 bases. The CDR3: CASSDQGEAYNEQFF. The CDR3 DNA reads TGTGCCAGCAGTGATCAGGGGGAAGCCTACAATGAGCAGTTCTTC.